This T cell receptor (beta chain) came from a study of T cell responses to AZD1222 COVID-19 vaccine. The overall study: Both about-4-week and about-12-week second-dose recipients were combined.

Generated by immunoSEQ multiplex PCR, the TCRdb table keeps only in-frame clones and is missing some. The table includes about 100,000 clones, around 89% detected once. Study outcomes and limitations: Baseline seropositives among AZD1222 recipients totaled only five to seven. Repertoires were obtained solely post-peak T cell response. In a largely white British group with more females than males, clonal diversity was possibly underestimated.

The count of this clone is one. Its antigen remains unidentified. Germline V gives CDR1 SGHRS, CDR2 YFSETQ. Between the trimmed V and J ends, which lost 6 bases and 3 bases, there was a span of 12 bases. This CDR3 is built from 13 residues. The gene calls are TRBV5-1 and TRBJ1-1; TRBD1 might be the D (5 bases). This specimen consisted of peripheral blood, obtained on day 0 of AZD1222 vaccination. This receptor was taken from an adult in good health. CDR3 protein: CASTKGSDTEAFF. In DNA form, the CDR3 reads TGCGCCAGCACTAAGGGGAGTGACACTGAAGCTTTCTTT.